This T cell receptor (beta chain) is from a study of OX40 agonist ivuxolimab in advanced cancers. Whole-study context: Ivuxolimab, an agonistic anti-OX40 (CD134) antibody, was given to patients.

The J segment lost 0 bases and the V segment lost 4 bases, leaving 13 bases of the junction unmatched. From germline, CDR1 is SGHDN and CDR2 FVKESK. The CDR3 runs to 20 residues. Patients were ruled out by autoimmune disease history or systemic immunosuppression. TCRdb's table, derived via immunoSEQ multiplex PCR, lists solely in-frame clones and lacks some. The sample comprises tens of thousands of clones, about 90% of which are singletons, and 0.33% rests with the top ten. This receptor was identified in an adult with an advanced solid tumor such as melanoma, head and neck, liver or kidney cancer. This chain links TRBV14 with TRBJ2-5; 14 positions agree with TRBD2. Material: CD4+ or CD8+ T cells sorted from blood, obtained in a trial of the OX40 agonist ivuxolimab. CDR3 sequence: CASSRTPGLAGAGYQETQYF. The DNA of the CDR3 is TGTGCCAGCAGCCGTACTCCGGGACTAGCGGGGGCCGGGTACCAAGAGACCCAGTACTTC.